The clone carrying this T cell receptor (beta chain) was recorded many times. Its antigen is unknown. This sample was taken from a study of response to subunit inactivated influenza vaccine. MiXCR was run by TCRdb on the RT-PCR reads, yielding one entry per CDR3 protein. Among more than 200,000 distinct CDR3 sequences listed, 12% were seen once. Regarding the study as a whole: It was the authors' suggestion that each seasonal influenza vaccination recruits few new T cells.

The CDR3 spans 17 residues. CDR1 and CDR2 from the germline V gene are LNHNV and YYDKDF (reference sequence). V lost 0 bases, J lost 2 bases, and 16 bases lay in between. The chain joins TRBV15 to TRBJ2-5, with unresolved D. Sample: non-naive T cells sorted from PBMCs, taken 14 days before vaccination. This clonotype was obtained from a man aged 45-65 years who received an inactivated influenza vaccine. CDR3 sequence (DNA): TGTGCCACCAGCAGAGATGTGATAGTCGGAACGCAAGAGACCCAGTACTTC. This gives the protein CATSRDVIVGTQETQYF.